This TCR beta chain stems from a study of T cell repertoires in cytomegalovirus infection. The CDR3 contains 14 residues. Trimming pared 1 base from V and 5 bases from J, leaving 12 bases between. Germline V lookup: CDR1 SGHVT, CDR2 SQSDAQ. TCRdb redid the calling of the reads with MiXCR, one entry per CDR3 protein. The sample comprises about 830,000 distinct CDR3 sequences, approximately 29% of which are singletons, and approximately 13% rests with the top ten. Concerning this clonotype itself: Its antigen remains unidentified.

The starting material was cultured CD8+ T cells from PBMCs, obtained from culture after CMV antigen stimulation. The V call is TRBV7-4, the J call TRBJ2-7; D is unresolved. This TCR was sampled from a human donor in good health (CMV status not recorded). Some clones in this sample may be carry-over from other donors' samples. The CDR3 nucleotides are TGTGCCAGCAGCTTAGATTTAGGACCCCACGAGCAGTACTTC. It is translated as CASSLDLGPHEQYF.